Sequencing of this TCR beta chain was carried out in a study of blood T cell repertoires in COVID-19. Across the study: The cDNA or gDNA used as material had been derived from T cells, B-cell-depleted T cells, or PBMCs.

The CDR3 length is 13 residues. CDR1 is SGHDT and CDR2 is YYEEEE in the germline V gene. V was shortened by 2 bases and J by 6 bases, with 8 bases between the two germline ends. Authors' processing steps: From reference gene primer amplification, estimates of nucleated cell counts were derived. Method: immunoSEQ multiplex PCR; TCRdb's copy keeps in-frame clones and lacks some. Clone size and the V and J calls come from that table; the DNA yielded D and trimming. The profile shows around 180,000 clones, around 74% of them singletons. The chain is built from TRBV5-6 and TRBJ2-2; a possible D gene is TRBD1 (5 bases). The TCR sequence derives from a woman of 80 years or more with acute or convalescent COVID-19. What was sequenced was peripheral blood. The CDR3 sequence is CASSFRVAGELFF. CDR3 nucleotides: TGTGCCAGCAGCTTCAGGGTTGCCGGGGAGCTGTTTTTT.